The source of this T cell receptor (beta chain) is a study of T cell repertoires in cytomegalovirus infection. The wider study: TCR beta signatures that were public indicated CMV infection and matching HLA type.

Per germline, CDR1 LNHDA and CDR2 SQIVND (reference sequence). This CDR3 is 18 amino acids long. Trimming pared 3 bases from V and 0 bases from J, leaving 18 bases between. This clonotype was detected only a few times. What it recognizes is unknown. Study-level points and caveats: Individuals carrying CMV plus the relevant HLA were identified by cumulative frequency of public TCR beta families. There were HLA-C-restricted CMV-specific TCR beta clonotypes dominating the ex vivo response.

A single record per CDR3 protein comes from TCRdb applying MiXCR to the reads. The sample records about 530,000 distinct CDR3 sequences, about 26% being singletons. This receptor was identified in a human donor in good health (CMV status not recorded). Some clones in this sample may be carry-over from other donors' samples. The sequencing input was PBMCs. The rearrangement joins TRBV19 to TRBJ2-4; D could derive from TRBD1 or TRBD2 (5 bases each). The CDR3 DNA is TGTGCCAGTAGTATGAGGGACGGACTTACACTAGCCAAAAACATTCAGTACTTC. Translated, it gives CASSMRDGLTLAKNIQYF.